The rows below give T cell receptor beta chains drawn from one sample of a study of shared clonotypes between healthy human individuals. TCRdb's copy holds only in-frame clones and misses some; the assay was immunoSEQ multiplex PCR. The sample carries about 2 million clones, 95% recorded once. The sample was naive CD4+ T cells sorted from blood. These receptors were obtained from a man between 18 and 35 years old in good health. The CDR3 runs from the conserved cysteine through the conserved F or W. A D gene is named only where the DNA matches it firmly. Not all rows give a size; the values are once, few, many and, for expanded clones, a class.

abundance: .
len: 13
j_gene: TRBJ2-2
v_gene: TRBV28
d_gene: .
CDR3aa: CASSLYNPGELFF
CDR3nt: TGTGCCAGCAGTTTATACAATCCCGGGGAGCTGTTTTTT

abundance: .
len: 12
j_gene: TRBJ2-5
v_gene: TRBV6-1
d_gene: .
CDR3aa: CASSMTKSSQYF
CDR3nt: TGTGCCAGCTCAATGACAAAATCGTCTCAGTACTTC

abundance: .
len: 13
j_gene: TRBJ1-2
v_gene: TRBV10-3
d_gene: .
CDR3aa: CAISENPGRGYTF
CDR3nt: TGTGCCATCAGTGAGAACCCAGGGAGGGGCTACACCTTC

abundance: .
len: 14
j_gene: TRBJ2-7
v_gene: TRBV5-8
d_gene: TRBD2
CDR3aa: CASRKAGGPFEQYF
CDR3nt: TGTGCCAGCAGAAAGGCGGGGGGCCCCTTTGAGCAGTACTTC

abundance: once
len: 14
j_gene: TRBJ1-1
v_gene: TRBV6-5
d_gene: .
CDR3aa: CASSYSLANTEAFF
CDR3nt: TGTGCCAGCAGTTACTCGCTGGCGAACACTGAAGCTTTCTTT

abundance: .
len: 11
j_gene: TRBJ1-2
v_gene: TRBV29-1
d_gene: .
CDR3aa: CSVVHRSGYTF
CDR3nt: TGCAGCGTTGTACACCGTAGTGGCTACACCTTC

abundance: few
len: 12
j_gene: TRBJ2-7
v_gene: TRBV10-2
d_gene: .
CDR3aa: CASSAEGYEQYF
CDR3nt: TGCGCCAGCAGTGCGGAGGGCTACGAGCAGTACTTC

abundance: .
len: 13
j_gene: TRBJ2-3
v_gene: TRBV5-6
d_gene: .
CDR3aa: CASAWRGTDTQYF
CDR3nt: TGTGCCAGCGCTTGGAGGGGAACAGATACGCAGTATTTT

abundance: .
len: 15
j_gene: TRBJ2-7
v_gene: TRBV10-1
d_gene: .
CDR3aa: CASILSHRFSYEQYF
CDR3nt: TGCGCCAGCATTCTATCACATCGGTTTTCCTACGAGCAGTACTTC

abundance: .
len: 11
j_gene: TRBJ1-1
v_gene: TRBV10-3
d_gene: .
CDR3aa: CAISGMAGAFF
CDR3nt: TGTGCCATCAGTGGGATGGCGGGGGCTTTCTTT

abundance: few
len: 12
j_gene: TRBJ1-4
v_gene: TRBV21-1
d_gene: .
CDR3aa: CASSKDQAKLFF
CDR3nt: TGTGCCAGCAGCAAAGACCAGGCAAAACTGTTTTTT

abundance: .
len: 15
j_gene: TRBJ2-7
v_gene: TRBV6-4
d_gene: TRBD1
CDR3aa: CATNLPGQGTYEQYF
CDR3nt: TGTGCCACTAACCTACCGGGACAGGGGACCTACGAGCAGTACTTC

abundance: .
len: 14
j_gene: TRBJ1-1
v_gene: TRBV2
d_gene: .
CDR3aa: CASNPPGGGHEAFF
CDR3nt: TGTGCCAGCAACCCCCCCGGCGGGGGACATGAAGCTTTCTTT

abundance: .
len: 14
j_gene: TRBJ1-2
v_gene: TRBV10-3
d_gene: .
CDR3aa: CAISVLVGVYGYTF
CDR3nt: TGTGCCATCAGTGTCCTGGTGGGGGTCTATGGCTACACCTTC

abundance: once
len: 14
j_gene: TRBJ2-1
v_gene: TRBV30
d_gene: TRBD2
CDR3aa: CAWSRSGGAWEQFF
CDR3nt: TGTGCCTGGAGTCGGAGCGGGGGGGCTTGGGAGCAGTTCTTC

abundance: .
len: 11
j_gene: TRBJ2-1
v_gene: TRBV7-8
d_gene: .
CDR3aa: CASKGNNEQFF
CDR3nt: TGTGCCAGCAAGGGGAATAATGAGCAGTTCTTC

abundance: .
len: 17
j_gene: TRBJ2-1
v_gene: TRBV5-3
d_gene: .
CDR3aa: CARSFIPTSPTVGEQFF
CDR3nt: TGTGCCAGAAGCTTCATCCCGACATCCCCCACGGTGGGTGAGCAGTTCTTC

abundance: .
len: 17
j_gene: TRBJ2-7
v_gene: TRBV30
d_gene: TRBD2
CDR3aa: CAWSGAWTSGKSYEQYF
CDR3nt: TGTGCCTGGAGTGGGGCTTGGACTAGCGGGAAGTCCTACGAGCAGTACTTC

abundance: .
len: 16
j_gene: TRBJ1-4
v_gene: TRBV7-9
d_gene: TRBD1
CDR3aa: CASSWDRQTTNEKLFF
CDR3nt: TGTGCCAGCAGTTGGGACAGACAAACAACTAATGAAAAACTGTTTTTT

abundance: .
len: 15
j_gene: TRBJ1-3
v_gene: TRBV7-2
d_gene: TRBD1
CDR3aa: CASSLRDSSGNTIYF
CDR3nt: TGTGCCAGCAGCCTCCGGGACAGCTCTGGAAACACCATATATTTT

abundance: .
len: 13
j_gene: TRBJ1-6
v_gene: TRBV27
d_gene: TRBD1
CDR3aa: CASSLTGVSPLHF
CDR3nt: TGTGCCAGCAGTCTCACAGGGGTCTCACCCCTCCACTTT

abundance: once
len: 17
j_gene: TRBJ2-5
v_gene: TRBV7-2
d_gene: TRBD2
CDR3aa: CASSLVGTSGNQETQYF
CDR3nt: TGTGCCAGCAGCTTAGTAGGGACTAGCGGGAATCAAGAGACCCAGTACTTC

abundance: .
len: 17
j_gene: TRBJ2-2
v_gene: TRBV9
d_gene: TRBD1
CDR3aa: CASSARWGTGDTGELFF
CDR3nt: TGTGCCAGCAGCGCGAGATGGGGGACAGGGGACACCGGGGAGCTGTTTTTT

abundance: .
len: 13
j_gene: TRBJ2-7
v_gene: TRBV18
d_gene: .
CDR3aa: CASSPEQAYEQYF
CDR3nt: TGTGCCAGCTCACCAGAACAGGCCTACGAGCAGTACTTC

abundance: .
len: 16
j_gene: TRBJ1-6
v_gene: TRBV30
d_gene: TRBD1
CDR3aa: CAWSVQGAAGNSPLHF
CDR3nt: TGTGCCTGGAGTGTACAGGGGGCGGCTGGGAATTCACCCCTCCACTTT

abundance: once
len: 14
j_gene: TRBJ1-1
v_gene: TRBV18
d_gene: .
CDR3aa: CASSPGQGNTEAFF
CDR3nt: TGTGCCAGCTCACCGGGTCAGGGGAACACTGAAGCTTTCTTT

abundance: .
len: 13
j_gene: TRBJ1-2
v_gene: TRBV6-5
d_gene: .
CDR3aa: CASRQQGLYGYTF
CDR3nt: TGTGCCAGCAGGCAACAGGGACTATATGGCTACACCTTC

abundance: .
len: 14
j_gene: TRBJ2-1
v_gene: TRBV7-9
d_gene: .
CDR3aa: CASSFVVLGGEQFF
CDR3nt: TGTGCCAGCAGCTTTGTGGTCCTAGGGGGGGAGCAGTTCTTC

abundance: .
len: 15
j_gene: TRBJ2-1
v_gene: TRBV9
d_gene: .
CDR3aa: CASSLEGHLDNEQFF
CDR3nt: TGTGCCAGCAGCCTAGAGGGACACCTTGACAATGAGCAGTTCTTC

abundance: once
len: 16
j_gene: TRBJ2-5
v_gene: TRBV5-1
d_gene: TRBD2
CDR3aa: CASSQSSGGFQETQYF
CDR3nt: TGCGCCAGCAGCCAATCTAGCGGAGGGTTCCAAGAGACCCAGTACTTC

abundance: .
len: 16
j_gene: TRBJ2-1
v_gene: TRBV11-2
d_gene: TRBD2
CDR3aa: CASSLTGGAGYDEQFF
CDR3nt: TGTGCCAGCAGCTTAACGGGGGGTGCGGGTTACGATGAGCAGTTCTTC

abundance: .
len: 10
j_gene: TRBJ1-2
v_gene: TRBV27
d_gene: .
CDR3aa: CASSLIFGVF
CDR3nt: TGTGCCAGCAGTTTAATTTTCGGGGTCTTC

abundance: .
len: 13
j_gene: TRBJ1-4
v_gene: TRBV29-1
d_gene: TRBD1
CDR3aa: CSVPGTGVEKLFF
CDR3nt: TGCAGCGTGCCCGGGACAGGGGTTGAAAAACTGTTTTTT

abundance: .
len: 16
j_gene: TRBJ2-5
v_gene: TRBV5-6
d_gene: TRBD1
CDR3aa: CASSQTGGFGTETQYF
CDR3nt: TGTGCCAGCAGCCAGACAGGGGGCTTCGGGACAGAGACCCAGTACTTC

abundance: .
len: 14
j_gene: TRBJ2-7
v_gene: TRBV5-1
d_gene: TRBD2
CDR3aa: CASSFGTSGYEQYF
CDR3nt: TGCGCCAGCAGCTTCGGGACTAGCGGATACGAGCAGTACTTC

abundance: .
len: 13
j_gene: TRBJ1-5
v_gene: TRBV30
d_gene: TRBD1
CDR3aa: CAWTQGPSWPQHF
CDR3nt: TGTGCCTGGACACAGGGGCCGTCGTGGCCCCAGCATTTT

abundance: .
len: 15
j_gene: TRBJ1-1
v_gene: TRBV6-1
d_gene: .
CDR3aa: CASSEADRRNTEAFF
CDR3nt: TGTGCCAGCAGTGAAGCAGACCGAAGGAACACTGAAGCTTTCTTT

abundance: once
len: 14
j_gene: TRBJ1-3
v_gene: TRBV6-5
d_gene: .
CDR3aa: CASSYRGIRDTIYF
CDR3nt: TGTGCCAGCAGTTACCGTGGGATTCGGGACACCATATATTTT

abundance: .
len: 14
j_gene: TRBJ2-7
v_gene: TRBV5-4
d_gene: .
CDR3aa: CASSSQKQGYEQYF
CDR3nt: TGTGCCAGCAGCTCACAGAAACAGGGTTACGAGCAGTACTTC

abundance: .
len: 16
j_gene: TRBJ2-7
v_gene: TRBV5-1
d_gene: .
CDR3aa: CASSLVGAGVQNEQYF
CDR3nt: TGCGCCAGCAGCTTGGTTGGGGCAGGGGTACAAAACGAGCAGTACTTC

abundance: .
len: 13
j_gene: TRBJ1-1
v_gene: TRBV7-9
d_gene: .
CDR3aa: CASQGQFNTEAFF
CDR3nt: TGTGCCAGCCAAGGCCAGTTTAACACTGAAGCTTTCTTT

abundance: once
len: 17
j_gene: TRBJ2-7
v_gene: TRBV4-1
d_gene: .
CDR3aa: CASSIVPGGLPTYEQYF
CDR3nt: TGCGCCAGCAGCATTGTCCCCGGGGGGCTCCCCACCTACGAGCAGTACTTC

abundance: .
len: 14
j_gene: TRBJ2-3
v_gene: TRBV29-1
d_gene: .
CDR3aa: CSVEADYRTDTQYF
CDR3nt: TGCAGCGTTGAGGCCGACTACCGCACAGATACGCAGTATTTT

abundance: .
len: 17
j_gene: TRBJ1-2
v_gene: TRBV4-1
d_gene: .
CDR3aa: CASSQEVGAGLNYGYTF
CDR3nt: TGCGCCAGCAGCCAAGAAGTCGGTGCAGGGCTTAACTATGGCTACACCTTC

abundance: .
len: 12
j_gene: TRBJ1-6
v_gene: TRBV7-9
d_gene: .
CDR3aa: CASSVTTLPLHF
CDR3nt: TGTGCCAGCAGCGTAACCACCTTACCGCTCCACTTT

abundance: .
len: 18
j_gene: TRBJ2-1
v_gene: TRBV4-1
d_gene: TRBD2
CDR3aa: CASSRREASGSSYNEQFF
CDR3nt: TGCGCCAGCAGCCGACGGGAAGCTAGCGGGAGCTCCTACAATGAGCAGTTCTTC

abundance: .
len: 15
j_gene: TRBJ2-3
v_gene: TRBV7-9
d_gene: .
CDR3aa: CASSLGRASTDTQYF
CDR3nt: TGTGCCAGCAGCTTAGGTCGGGCTAGCACAGATACGCAGTATTTT